This T cell receptor (beta chain) was sequenced during a study of shared clonotypes between healthy human individuals. CD8 cells classed as naive were CD45RO-negative and positively selected for CCR7, excluding terminally differentiated effector memory CD45RA+ cells. There are 14 residues in the CDR3. V was cut by 3 bases and J by 4 bases, with 9 bases left in between. CDR1 SGHNT and CDR2 YENEEA come from the germline V gene. The study ran the assay at deep level. Sequencing was performed with immunoSEQ multiplex PCR; in TCRdb, only in-frame clones are kept and a portion is missing. The sample consists of about 2 million clones, less than 95% of them appearing once.

The chain links TRBV11-3 to TRBJ2-2; TRBD1 or TRBD2 may be the D gene (5 bases each). The receptor was isolated from a man in his late teens or twenties in good health. Input material: naive CD8+ T cells sorted from blood. The CDR3 here is CASSFRGLTGELFF. For the CDR3, the DNA is TGTGCCAGCAGCTTTCGGGGCCTCACCGGGGAGCTGTTTTTT.